The 18 T cell receptor beta chains listed next were all sequenced from one sample in a study of T cell responses to AZD1222 COVID-19 vaccine. Generated by immunoSEQ multiplex PCR, the TCRdb table keeps only in-frame clones and is missing some. Of more than 85,000 clones listed, 94% are singletons. The sequences come from peripheral blood, collected 28 days after the second AZD1222 dose. These receptors were taken from an adult who received the AZD1222 COVID-19 vaccine.

The V gene is TRBV3-1 (or the pseudogene TRBV3-2), the J gene TRBJ1-1; D unclear. Trimming took off 1 base at V and 0 bases at J, with 6 bases between the two ends. CDR1 and CDR2 (germline): LGHDT, YNNKEL (reference sequence). The CDR3 consists of 14 residues. CDR3 bases: TGTGCCAGCAGCCAAGCCGGGTTGAACACTGAAGCTTTCTTT. Translating it yields CASSQAGLNTEAFF.

CDR3 protein: CASSLGSLTTGELFF. In DNA form, the CDR3 reads TGTGCCAGCAGTTTGGGTAGCCTAACAACCGGGGAGCTGTTTTTT. The V call is TRBV28, the J call TRBJ2-2, with unresolved D. The germline CDR1 and CDR2 sequences are MDHEN and SYDVKM. With 3 bases removed from V and 5 bases from J, the gap between germline ends came to 13 bases. CDR3 length: 15 residues.

The V call is TRBV19, the J call TRBJ1-2, with D maybe TRBD1 (5 bases). From germline, CDR1 is LNHDA and CDR2 SQIVND (reference sequence). The CDR3 totals 14 residues. The V gene lost 8 bases and the J gene lost 8 bases, with 21 bases spanning the gap. CDR3 loop: CASRDLTGSVGYTF. The CDR3 coding sequence is TGTGCCAGTCGGGATTTAACAGGATCGGTGGGCTACACCTTC.

This chain uses TRBV7-2 with TRBJ1-2; weak D call: TRBD1 (6 bases). The CDR3 loop spans 15 amino acids. Germline assignment: CDR1 SGHTA and CDR2 FQGNSA. The CDR3 DNA is TGTGCTACCTGGGGGCAGGGCCTATCTAACTATGGCTACACCTTC. Translation gives CATWGQGLSNYGYTF.

The V gene is TRBV20-1, the J gene TRBJ1-5; no reliable D call. The germline gives CDR1 DFQATT, CDR2 SNEGSKA (reference sequence). Trimming cost V 1 base and J 13 bases, with 8 bases left between them. The CDR3 loop spans 10 amino acids. The CDR3, as DNA: TGCAGTGCTAGAGGCGTGGAACAGCATTTT. It is translated as CSARGVEQHF.

The chain has TRBV27 and TRBJ2-7; 8 positions agree with TRBD2. The length of the CDR3 is 13 residues. With V trimmed by 5 bases and J by 0 bases, 0 bases remained unmatched. The germline V gene encodes CDR1 MNHEY and CDR2 SMNVEV (reference sequence). The CDR3 sequence: CASSSGGSYEQYF. Written as DNA, the CDR3 is TGTGCCAGCAGTAGCGGGGGCTCCTACGAGCAGTACTTC.

V and J are TRBV6-6 and TRBJ2-5, with 8 nucleotides matching TRBD2. Per germline, CDR1 MNHNY and CDR2 SVGAGI (reference sequence). V shed 7 bases, J shed 4 bases, and the junction held 11 bases outside the gene matches. The CDR3 consists of 15 residues. CDR3 in DNA: TGTGCCAGCACGCAGGAGGGGACTAGAGGAGAGACCCAGTACTTC. It yields the protein CASTQEGTRGETQYF.

The chain couples TRBV2 to TRBJ1-3, with 11 bases that match TRBD1. The CDR3 runs 16 residues. CDR1 SNHLY and CDR2 FYNNEI come from the germline V gene. V shed 2 bases, J shed 2 bases, and the junction held 2 bases outside the gene matches. The CDR3: CASSERGQGAGNTIYF. Here the CDR3 DNA reads TGTGCCAGCAGTGAAAGGGGACAGGGGGCTGGAAACACCATATATTTT.

The CDR3 reads CASSFRDRVRASNQPQHF. Written as DNA, the CDR3 is TGTGCCAGCAGCTTCCGGGACAGGGTACGGGCGAGCAATCAGCCCCAGCATTTT. The gene calls are TRBV21-1 and TRBJ1-5; the D call in the table, TRBD1, was not verified against the DNA. TRBV21-1 is annotated as a pseudogene. CDR3 length: 18 residues.

The chain has TRBV7-6 and TRBJ2-5, with D perhaps TRBD2 (6 bases). The germline gives CDR1 SGHVS, CDR2 FNYEAQ. V lost 2 bases, J lost 5 bases, and 15 bases lay in between. This CDR3 region has 15 residues. CDR3 sequence: CASSLFGGVGETQYF. DNA of the CDR3: TGTGCCAGCAGCTTATTTGGCGGGGTAGGGGAGACCCAGTACTTC.

The chain has TRBV10-2 and TRBJ2-7, with TRBD2 as a possible D gene (5 bases). The CDR3 totals 13 residues. V lost 6 bases, J lost 1 base, and 10 bases lay in between. CDR1 and CDR2 (germline): WSHSY, SAAADI. The CDR3 DNA reads TGCGCCAGCAGACTAGGAGGATCCTACGAGCAGTACTTC. This encodes CASRLGGSYEQYF.

The chain joins TRBV6-2 or TRBV6-3 to TRBJ1-1; D may be TRBD1 (6 bases). V was cut by 0 bases and J by 8 bases, with 10 bases left in between. The CDR3 is 13 residues long. Germline CDR1 is MNHEY and CDR2 is SVGEGT. The CDR3 coding sequence is TGTGCCAGCAGTTACTCCCGGGACATCGAAGCTTTCTTT. Encoded protein: CASSYSRDIEAFF.

V gene TRBV27 combines with J gene TRBJ2-7; 9 bases agree with TRBD1. The junction had 9 bases not matched to a gene; V was cut back by 6 bases and J by 0 bases. The CDR3 consists of 16 residues. CDR1 MNHEY and CDR2 SMNVEV come from the germline V gene (reference sequence). The CDR3 region has the DNA TGTGCCAGCAGCCGGAAACAGGGGGCTCCCTCCTACGAGCAGTACTTC. Its translation is CASSRKQGAPSYEQYF.

The chain employs TRBV3-1 (or the pseudogene TRBV3-2) and TRBJ1-4; no reliable D call. V shed 3 bases and J shed 7 bases, with 9 bases lying between them. Germline CDR1 is LGHDT and CDR2 is YNNKEL (reference sequence). This CDR3 is built from 13 residues. The CDR3 is CASSQMYGEKLFF. CDR3 in DNA: TGTGCCAGCAGCCAGATGTATGGTGAAAAACTGTTTTTT.

The V call is TRBV30, the J call TRBJ1-4; D is unresolved. The CDR3 is made up of 13 amino acids. Per the germline V gene, CDR1 is GTSNPN and CDR2 is SVGIG (reference sequence). V lost 1 base and J lost 8, with 11 bases in between. The CDR3 reads CAWSAWGGEKLFF. The CDR3 DNA reads TGTGCCTGGAGTGCCTGGGGTGGCGAAAAACTGTTTTTT.

The genes are TRBV5-1 and TRBJ2-1, with TRBD2 matching 14 bases. Trimming cost V 4 bases and J 15 bases; bases outside gene matches: 9. The CDR3 loop spans 14 amino acids. CDR1 and CDR2 from the germline V gene are SGHRS and YFSETQ. The CDR3: CASSPPGLAGDRFF. The DNA of the CDR3 is TGCGCCAGCAGCCCACCGGGACTAGCGGGAGACCGGTTCTTC.

CDR3 sequence reads: CASHGQLNTEAFF. Here the CDR3 DNA reads TGTGCCAGCCACGGACAATTGAACACTGAAGCTTTCTTT. The chain couples TRBV2 to TRBJ1-1; possibly TRBD1 for D (5 bases). Germline V lookup: CDR1 SNHLY, CDR2 FYNNEI. The CDR3 consists of 13 residues. V gave up 8 bases and J gave up 0 bases, with 10 bases separating them.

V is TRBV2 and J is TRBJ2-7; D is uncertain. V lost 3 bases and J lost 4, with 13 bases in between. Germline lookup yields CDR1 SNHLY and CDR2 FYNNEI. The CDR3 sequence is 14 residues long. CDR3 DNA: TGTGCCAGCAGTGACTCCCCGGGTCCATACGAGCAGTACTTC. As protein: CASSDSPGPYEQYF.